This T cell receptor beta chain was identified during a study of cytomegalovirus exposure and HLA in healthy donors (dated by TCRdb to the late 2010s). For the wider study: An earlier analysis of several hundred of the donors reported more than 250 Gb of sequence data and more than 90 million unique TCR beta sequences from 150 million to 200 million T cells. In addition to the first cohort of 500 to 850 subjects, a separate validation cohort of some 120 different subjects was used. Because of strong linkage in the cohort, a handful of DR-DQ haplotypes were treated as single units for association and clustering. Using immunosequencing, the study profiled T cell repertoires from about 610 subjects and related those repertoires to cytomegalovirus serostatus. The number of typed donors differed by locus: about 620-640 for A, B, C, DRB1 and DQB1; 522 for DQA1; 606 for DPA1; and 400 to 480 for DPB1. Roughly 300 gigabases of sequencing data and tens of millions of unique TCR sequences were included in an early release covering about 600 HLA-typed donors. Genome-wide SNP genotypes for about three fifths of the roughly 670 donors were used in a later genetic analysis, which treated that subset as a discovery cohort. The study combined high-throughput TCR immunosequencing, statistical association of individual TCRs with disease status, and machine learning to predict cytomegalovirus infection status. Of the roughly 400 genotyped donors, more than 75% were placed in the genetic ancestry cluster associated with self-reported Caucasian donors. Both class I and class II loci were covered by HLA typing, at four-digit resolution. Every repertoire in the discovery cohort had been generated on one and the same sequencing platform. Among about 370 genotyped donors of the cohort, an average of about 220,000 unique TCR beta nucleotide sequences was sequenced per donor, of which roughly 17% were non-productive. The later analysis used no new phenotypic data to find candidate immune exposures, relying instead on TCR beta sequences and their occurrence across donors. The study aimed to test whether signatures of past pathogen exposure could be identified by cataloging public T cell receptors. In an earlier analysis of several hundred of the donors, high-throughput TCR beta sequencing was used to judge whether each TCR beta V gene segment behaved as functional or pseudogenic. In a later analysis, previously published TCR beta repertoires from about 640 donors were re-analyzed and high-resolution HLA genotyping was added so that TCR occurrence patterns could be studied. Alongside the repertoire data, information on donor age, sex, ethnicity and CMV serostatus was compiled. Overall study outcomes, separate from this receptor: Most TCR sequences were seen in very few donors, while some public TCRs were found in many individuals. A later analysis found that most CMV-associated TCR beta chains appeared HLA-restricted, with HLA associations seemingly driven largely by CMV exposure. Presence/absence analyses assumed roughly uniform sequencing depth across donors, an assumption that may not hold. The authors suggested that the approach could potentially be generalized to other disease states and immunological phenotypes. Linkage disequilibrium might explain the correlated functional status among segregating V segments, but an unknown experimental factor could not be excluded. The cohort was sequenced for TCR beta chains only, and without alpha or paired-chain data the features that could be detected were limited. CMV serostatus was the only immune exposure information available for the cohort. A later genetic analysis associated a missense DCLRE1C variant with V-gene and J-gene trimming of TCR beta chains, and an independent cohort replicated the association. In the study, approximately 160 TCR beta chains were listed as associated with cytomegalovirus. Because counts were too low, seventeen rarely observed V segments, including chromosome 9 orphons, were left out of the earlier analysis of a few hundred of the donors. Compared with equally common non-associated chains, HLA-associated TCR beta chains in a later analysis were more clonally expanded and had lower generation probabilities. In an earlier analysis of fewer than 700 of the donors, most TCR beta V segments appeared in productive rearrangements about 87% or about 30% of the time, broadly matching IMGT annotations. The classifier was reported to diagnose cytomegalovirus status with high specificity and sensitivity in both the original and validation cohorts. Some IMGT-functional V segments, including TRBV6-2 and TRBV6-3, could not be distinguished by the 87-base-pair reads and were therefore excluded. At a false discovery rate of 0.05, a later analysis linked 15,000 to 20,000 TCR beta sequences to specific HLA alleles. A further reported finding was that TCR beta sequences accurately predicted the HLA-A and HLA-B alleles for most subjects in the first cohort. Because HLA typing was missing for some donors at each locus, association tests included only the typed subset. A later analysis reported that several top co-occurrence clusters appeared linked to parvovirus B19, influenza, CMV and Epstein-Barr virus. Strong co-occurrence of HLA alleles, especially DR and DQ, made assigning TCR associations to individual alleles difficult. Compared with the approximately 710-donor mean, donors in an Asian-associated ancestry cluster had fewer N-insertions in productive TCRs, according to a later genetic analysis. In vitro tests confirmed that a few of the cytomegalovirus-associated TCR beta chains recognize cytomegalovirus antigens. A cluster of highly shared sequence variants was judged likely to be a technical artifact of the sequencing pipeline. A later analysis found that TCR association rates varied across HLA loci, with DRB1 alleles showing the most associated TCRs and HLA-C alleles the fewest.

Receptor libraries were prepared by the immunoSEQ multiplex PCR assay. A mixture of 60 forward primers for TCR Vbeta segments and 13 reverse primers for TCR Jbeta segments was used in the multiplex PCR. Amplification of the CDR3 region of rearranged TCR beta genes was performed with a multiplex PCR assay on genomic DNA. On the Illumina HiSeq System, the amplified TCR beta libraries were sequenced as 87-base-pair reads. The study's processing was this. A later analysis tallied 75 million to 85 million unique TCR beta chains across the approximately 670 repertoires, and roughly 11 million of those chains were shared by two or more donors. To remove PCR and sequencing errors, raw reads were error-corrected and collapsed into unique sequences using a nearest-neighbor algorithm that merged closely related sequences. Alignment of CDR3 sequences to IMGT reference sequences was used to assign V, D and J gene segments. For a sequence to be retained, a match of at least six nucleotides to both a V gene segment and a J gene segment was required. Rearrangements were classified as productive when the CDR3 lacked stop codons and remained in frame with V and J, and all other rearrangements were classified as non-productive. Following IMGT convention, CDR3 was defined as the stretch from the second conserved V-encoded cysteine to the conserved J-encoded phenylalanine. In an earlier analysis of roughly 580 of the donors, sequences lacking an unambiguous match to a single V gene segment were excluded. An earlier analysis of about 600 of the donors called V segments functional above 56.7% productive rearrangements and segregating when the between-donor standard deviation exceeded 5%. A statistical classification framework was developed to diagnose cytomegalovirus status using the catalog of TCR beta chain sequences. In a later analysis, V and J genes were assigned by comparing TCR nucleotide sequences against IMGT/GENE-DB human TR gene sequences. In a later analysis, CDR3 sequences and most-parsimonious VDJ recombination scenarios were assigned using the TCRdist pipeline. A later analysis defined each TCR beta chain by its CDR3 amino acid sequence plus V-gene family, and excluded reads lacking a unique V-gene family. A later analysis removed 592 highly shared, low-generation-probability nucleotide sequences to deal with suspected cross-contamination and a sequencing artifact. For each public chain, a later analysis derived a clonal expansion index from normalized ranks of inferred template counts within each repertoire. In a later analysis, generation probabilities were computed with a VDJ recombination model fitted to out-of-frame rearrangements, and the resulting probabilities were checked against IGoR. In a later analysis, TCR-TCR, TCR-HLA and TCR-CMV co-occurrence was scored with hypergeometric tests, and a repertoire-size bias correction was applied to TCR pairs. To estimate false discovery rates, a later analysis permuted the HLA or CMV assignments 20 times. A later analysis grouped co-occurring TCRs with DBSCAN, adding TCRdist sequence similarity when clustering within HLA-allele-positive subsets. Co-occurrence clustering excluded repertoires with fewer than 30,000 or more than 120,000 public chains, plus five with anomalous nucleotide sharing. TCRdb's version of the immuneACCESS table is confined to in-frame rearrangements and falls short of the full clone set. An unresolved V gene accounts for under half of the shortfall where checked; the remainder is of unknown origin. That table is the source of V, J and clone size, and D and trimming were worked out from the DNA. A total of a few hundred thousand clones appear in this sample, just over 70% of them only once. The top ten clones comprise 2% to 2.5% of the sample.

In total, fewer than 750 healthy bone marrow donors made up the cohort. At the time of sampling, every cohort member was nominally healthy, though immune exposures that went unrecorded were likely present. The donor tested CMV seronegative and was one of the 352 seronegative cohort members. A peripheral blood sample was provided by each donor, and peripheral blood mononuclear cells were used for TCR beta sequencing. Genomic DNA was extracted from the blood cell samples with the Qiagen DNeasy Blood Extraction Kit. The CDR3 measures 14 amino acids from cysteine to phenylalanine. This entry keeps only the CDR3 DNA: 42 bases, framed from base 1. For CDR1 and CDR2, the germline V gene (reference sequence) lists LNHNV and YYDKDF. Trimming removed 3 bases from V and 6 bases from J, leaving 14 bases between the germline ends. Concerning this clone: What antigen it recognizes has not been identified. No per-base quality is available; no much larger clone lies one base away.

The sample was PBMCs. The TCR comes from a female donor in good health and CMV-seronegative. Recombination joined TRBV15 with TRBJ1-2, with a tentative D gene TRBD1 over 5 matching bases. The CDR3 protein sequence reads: CATSSDLGADGYTF. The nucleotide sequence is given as TGTGCCACCAGCAGTGATCTAGGGGCGGATGGCTACACCTTC.